The rows below give T cell receptor beta chains drawn from one sample of a study of blood T cell repertoires in COVID-19. Repertoires were generated with immunoSEQ multiplex PCR, while TCRdb's copy carries only in-frame clones and drops some. Of a few hundred thousand clones listed, about 88% are singletons. The specimen was PBMCs or T cells enriched from blood (not recorded which). The receptors were gathered from a woman in her forties or fifties who had been exposed to COVID-19. Each CDR3 is given with its conserved first and last residue. The order of the fields is D gene, V gene, J gene, clone size, CDR3 DNA, CDR3 protein. D genes are given only for firm matches. Some rows mark clone size as missing; the rest say once, few, many or name a class of expanded clone.

>.|TRBV15|TRBJ2-3|.
TGTGCCACCAGCAGCGGTACAGGCGATACGCAGTATTTT
CATSSGTGDTQYF
>TRBD1|TRBV28|TRBJ1-6|.
TGTGCCAGCAGTCGAACGTCGGGACAGGGAGACTTT
CASSRTSGQGDF
>.|TRBV4-1|TRBJ2-5|.
TGCGCCAGCAGCCAAGAAGACGGCGGCAGGGGACAAGAGACCCAGTACTTC
CASSQEDGGRGQETQYF
>TRBD1|TRBV30|TRBJ2-7|few
TGTGCCTGGAGTGTAGCTGGGACAGGGTACGAGCAGTACTTC
CAWSVAGTGYEQYF
>TRBD2|TRBV11-2|TRBJ2-1|.
TGTGCCAGCGGAGTAGCGGGGGGGCCCTACAATGAGCAGTTCTTC
CASGVAGGPYNEQFF
>.|TRBV5-4|TRBJ2-2|.
TGTGCCAGCAGCATCAACAAGTGGGGGGAGCTGTTTTTT
CASSINKWGELFF
>.|TRBV21-1|TRBJ1-1|.
TGTGCCAGCAGCAAAGCGTCGAGGGAGGATGAAGCTTTCTTT
CASSKASREDEAFF
>.|TRBV18|TRBJ1-1|.
TGTGCCAGCTCGCCGACAGAGACTGAAGCTTTCTTT
CASSPTETEAFF
>TRBD1|TRBV19|TRBJ1-5|.
TGTGCCAGTAGTATAGGGGGACAGGGTTCTCAGCCCCAGCATTTT
CASSIGGQGSQPQHF
>TRBD1|TRBV6-5|TRBJ1-1|.
TGTGCCAGCAGCTGGGGAAGGACAGGTGAAGCTTTCTTT
CASSWGRTGEAFF
>.|TRBV10-3|TRBJ2-2|.
TGTGCCATCAGTGACCCTTCGGGGGAATCCGGCGGGGAGCTGTTTTTT
CAISDPSGESGGELFF
>.|TRBV11-1|TRBJ2-2|.
TGTGCCAGCAGCTGGGCTAGCCAAACCGGGGAGCTGTTTTTT
CASSWASQTGELFF
>TRBD1|TRBV5-6|TRBJ1-1|once
TGTGCCAGCAGCCCTATCGCGATGGGGACAGGGAACACTGAAGCTTTCTTT
CASSPIAMGTGNTEAFF
>.|TRBV4-1|TRBJ2-7|once
TGCGCCAGCAGCCAAGAAGTCGGTCTCCGGGACAAGCAGTACTTC
CASSQEVGLRDKQYF
>TRBD1|TRBV18|TRBJ2-7|.
TGTGCCAGCTCACCCCGGGACAGGGGTACCTACGAGCAGTACTTC
CASSPRDRGTYEQYF